A single sample gave rise to the 24 T cell receptor beta chains below, sequenced in a study of blood T cell repertoires in COVID-19. TCRdb's copy holds only in-frame clones and misses some; the assay was immunoSEQ multiplex PCR. Here the sample spans 100,000 to 150,000 clones, 65% to 80% being singletons. The sample comprised peripheral blood. The source of these receptors is a human donor with acute or convalescent COVID-19. The donor label of this sample is uncertain.

The chain links TRBV5-1 to TRBJ2-7; 11 bases match TRBD1. The CDR3 totals 14 residues. Trimming at V came to 2 bases and at J to 3 bases, leaving 1 base not matched to a gene. Germline CDR1 SGHRS, CDR2 YFSETQ. Here the CDR3 DNA reads TGCGCCAGCAGCTTAGGGACAGGGGGCTACGAGCAGTACTTC. Protein: CASSLGTGGYEQYF.

This clone came up a few times. This chain links TRBV7-8 with TRBJ1-1; D is possibly TRBD1 (5 bases). Germline V gene lookup returns CDR1 SGHVS and CDR2 FQNEAQ. V gave up 1 base and J gave up 4 bases, with 10 bases separating them. The CDR3 runs 14 residues. CDR3 residues: CASSLEWTLTEAFF. The CDR3 nucleotides read TGTGCCAGCAGCTTAGAGTGGACACTCACTGAAGCTTTCTTT.

In this sample, this clone turned up many times. The chain recombines TRBV9 with TRBJ2-7; D perhaps matches TRBD2 (6 bases). This CDR3 has 13 amino acids. Trimming took off 3 bases at V and 3 bases at J, with 10 bases between the two ends. Per the germline V gene, CDR1 is SGDLS and CDR2 is YYNGEE. The CDR3 DNA is TGTGCCAGCAGCGGGGGGGACCTCTACGAGCAGTACTTC. This sequence encodes CASSGGDLYEQYF.

The chain recombines TRBV29-1 with TRBJ1-2, with D possibly TRBD1 on 5 matching bases. Per germline, CDR1 SQVTM and CDR2 ANQGSEA. CDR3 length: 14 amino acids. Trimming took off 5 bases at V and 4 bases at J, with 17 bases between the two ends. This CDR3 is CSVLRAPQGYGYTF. In DNA form, the CDR3 reads TGCAGCGTTCTAAGGGCCCCTCAGGGCTATGGCTACACCTTC. Combining the CDR3 with reference TRBV29-1 and TRBJ1-2 gives the whole variable domain SAVISQKPSRDICQRGTSLTIQCQVDSQVTMMFWYRQQPGQSLTLIATANQGSEATYESGFVIDKFPISRPNLTFSTLTVSNMSPEDSSIYLCSVLRAPQGYGYTFGSGTRLTVV.

The chain recombines TRBV11-2 with TRBJ1-2, with 7 bases matching TRBD1. The length of the CDR3 is 15 residues. The V segment lost 3 bases and the J segment 8 bases; nucleotides outside the gene matches: 12. Germline V lookup: CDR1 SGHAT, CDR2 FQNNGV. The CDR3 bases are TGTGCCAGCAGCTTGCCCTACAGGGGATTGGGCGGCTACACCTTC. Encoded protein: CASSLPYRGLGGYTF.

This clone was seen ten or more times. The chain joins TRBV12-3 or TRBV12-4 to TRBJ1-5; maybe TRBD1 (6 bases). V was shortened by 5 bases and J by 9 bases, with 11 bases between the two germline ends. The CDR3 is 12 amino acids. CDR3 nucleotide sequence: TGTGCCAGCAGTATCGGACAGTCGCCCCAGCATTTT. Its translation: CASSIGQSPQHF.

V is TRBV6-6 and J is TRBJ1-6; 7 bases match TRBD1. The CDR3 has 16 residues. After removal of 7 bases from V and 10 bases from J, the junction contained 16 bases not matched to a gene. Germline V gives CDR1 MNHNY, CDR2 SVGAGI (reference sequence). The CDR3 here is CASNAPRRQGSSPLHF. The CDR3 DNA is TGTGCCAGCAACGCACCCCGACGACAGGGATCATCACCCCTCCACTTT.

This chain joins TRBV5-1 and TRBJ1-2, with a possible D match to TRBD1 (5 bases). V gave up 0 bases and J gave up 0 bases, with 12 bases separating them. This CDR3 contains 16 residues. Germline CDR1 reads SGHRS; CDR2 reads YFSETQ. DNA of the CDR3: TGCGCCAGCAGCTTGGCCTCACAGGCGACTAACTATGGCTACACCTTC. Amino acids: CASSLASQATNYGYTF.

This clone was seen just once. J is TRBJ2-5 and V is TRBV29-1, with D maybe TRBD1 (5 bases). The CDR3 length is 16 residues. Germline V gives CDR1 SQVTM, CDR2 ANQGSEA. The ends were cut back, 5 bases at V and 10 bases at J, with 29 bases in the middle. The CDR3: CSVWFFGAGPRVGQYF. The CDR3 DNA sequence: TGCAGCGTTTGGTTTTTTGGGGCCGGGCCCAGGGTGGGCCAGTACTTC.

This clone was counted only a few times. V gene TRBV6-5 combines with J gene TRBJ1-5; 7 bases align to TRBD1. The CDR3 contains 15 residues. Germline V gives CDR1 MNHEY, CDR2 SVGAGI. V dropped 7 bases and J dropped 2; count of bases not matched to a gene: 8. As DNA, the CDR3 is TGTGCCAGCAACGTCCAGGGGGGTGGCAATCAGCCCCAGCATTTT. Its translation is CASNVQGGGNQPQHF.

This clone was counted a few times. The rearrangement uses TRBV4-1 and TRBJ1-2; D gene unclear. V dropped 5 bases and J dropped 4 bases, with 26 bases sitting between them. This CDR3 comprises 18 residues. Germline V gene lookup returns CDR1 MGHRA and CDR2 YSYEKL. The CDR3: CASSSPQNLGVPGYGYTF. The CDR3 region has the DNA TGCGCCAGCAGCTCCCCCCAAAATCTCGGAGTTCCCGGCTATGGCTACACCTTC.

This clone was detected once. The chain couples TRBV7-6 to TRBJ2-5, with 10 nucleotides matching TRBD1. CDR1 SGHVS and CDR2 FNYEAQ come from the germline V gene. The CDR3 consists of 15 residues. The J segment lost 4 bases and the V segment lost 5 bases, leaving 7 bases of the junction unmatched. This CDR3 reads CASSLGTGVGETQYF. The CDR3, as DNA: TGTGCCAGCAGCCTCGGGACAGGGGTGGGAGAGACCCAGTACTTC.

There are a few counts of this clone. The chain is built from TRBV4-2 and TRBJ2-3; the match to TRBD2 covers 8 bases. This CDR3 has 15 amino acids. V lost 0 bases, J lost 5 bases, and 4 bases stayed unmatched. Per germline, CDR1 LGHNA and CDR2 YNFKEQ. In DNA, the CDR3 is TGTGCCAGCAGCCAAGAGACTAGCGCAGAAGATACGCAGTATTTT. Protein product: CASSQETSAEDTQYF.

This clone was seen once. The chain carries TRBV7-9 and TRBJ2-1; TRBD2 matches at 11 bases. This CDR3 has 17 amino acids. Per germline, CDR1 SEHNR and CDR2 FQNEAQ (reference sequence). The trim removed 1 base at V and 5 bases at J, leaving 7 bases unmatched. CDR3 residues: CASSLELAGAPNNEQFF. The CDR3 coding sequence is TGTGCCAGCAGCTTAGAACTAGCGGGGGCGCCCAACAATGAGCAGTTCTTC.

The chain employs TRBV29-1 and TRBJ2-1; 9 bases fit TRBD1. CDR1 SQVTM and CDR2 ANQGSEA come from the germline V gene. V trimming: 6 bases; J trimming: 4 bases; junction bases outside the gene matches: 7. CDR3 length equals 14 residues. DNA of the CDR3: TGCAGCGTCCGACCGGGACAGGGTTACAATGAGCAGTTCTTC. It specifies CSVRPGQGYNEQFF.

This clone has only a few counts. The chain has TRBV18 and TRBJ1-1; D is ambiguous. The CDR3 extends over 13 amino acids. Germline V gives CDR1 KGHSH, CDR2 LQKENI. V lost 2 bases to trimming and J lost 1 base, with 5 bases between them. The CDR3 DNA follows: TGTGCCAGCTCACCAGAGAAGAACACTGAAGCTTTCTTT. Translated: CASSPEKNTEAFF. Drawing the rest from reference TRBV18 and TRBJ1-1, the complete variable domain is NAGVMQNPRHLVRRRGQEARLRCSPMKGHSHVYWYRQLPEEGLKFMVYLQKENIIDESGMPKERFSAEFPKEGPSILRIQQVVRGDSAAYFCASSPEKNTEAFFGQGTRLTVV.

The chain employs TRBV27 and TRBJ1-2, with D perhaps TRBD1 (5 bases). CDR3 length: 14 amino acids. CDR1 is MNHEY, CDR2 SMNVEV, per germline (reference sequence). V shed 7 bases and J shed 2 bases, with 14 bases lying between them. The CDR3 loop reads CASKGNDGNYGYTF. Here the CDR3 DNA reads TGTGCCAGCAAGGGGAACGACGGAAACTATGGCTACACCTTC.

This clone has only a few counts. The V gene is TRBV5-1, the J gene TRBJ1-5; 10 bases agree with TRBD1. Losses at the gene ends were 6 bases for V and 0 bases for J; bases not matched to a gene: 12. Germline V gene sequence: CDR1 SGHRS, CDR2 YFSETQ. This CDR3 is 18 amino acids long. The CDR3 nucleotides read TGCGCCAGCATAGGGGGGGACAGGGGACGATATAGCAATCAGCCCCAGCATTTT. This translates into CASIGGDRGRYSNQPQHF.

The chain employs TRBV5-1 and TRBJ2-3, with TRBD2 identical over 10 bases. Losses at the gene ends were 5 bases for V and 1 base for J; bases not matched to a gene: 4. This CDR3 spans 15 amino acids. Germline CDR1 SGHRS, CDR2 YFSETQ. The CDR3 reads CASRSGGAGTDTQYF. DNA of the CDR3: TGCGCCAGCAGGAGCGGGGGGGCAGGCACAGATACGCAGTATTTT.

The chain uses TRBV6-2 or TRBV6-3 and TRBJ2-3; TRBD1 matches 8 bases. J was trimmed by 6 bases and V by 3 bases; bases with no gene match: 17. Per the germline V gene, CDR1 is MNHEY and CDR2 is SVGEGT. This CDR3 has 18 amino acids. CDR3 in amino acids: CASSYRAGGGLVLDTQYF. In DNA, the CDR3 is TGTGCCAGCAGTTATCGGGCAGGGGGCGGTCTGGTATTGGATACGCAGTATTTT.

The rearrangement links TRBV28 to TRBJ1-2; possibly TRBD1 for D (6 bases). Germline CDR1 reads MDHEN; CDR2 reads SYDVKM. V was pared by 7 bases and J by 2 bases, with 14 bases between. CDR3 length: 14 residues. The chain's CDR3 is CASTEWGQNYGYTF. The CDR3 DNA sequence: TGTGCCAGCACTGAATGGGGGCAGAACTATGGCTACACCTTC.

The genes are TRBV5-1 and TRBJ1-4; 7 positions match TRBD1. Germline CDR1 is SGHRS and CDR2 is YFSETQ. With 4 bases clipped from V and 8 bases from J, the junction kept 11 bases outside the gene matches. This CDR3 has 15 amino acids. The CDR3: CASSARQGRREKLFF. CDR3 in DNA: TGCGCCAGCAGCGCCCGACAGGGCCGAAGGGAAAAACTGTTTTTT.

A few counts support this clone. This sequence joins TRBV9 and TRBJ2-3; 7 positions match TRBD2. Looked up from germline, CDR1 is SGDLS and CDR2 is YYNGEE. Unmatched junction bases numbered 8, after V lost 0 bases and J lost 1 base. The CDR3 spans 17 residues. The CDR3 region has the DNA TGTGCCAGCAGCGTAGGATGGAGTGGGGGGGGCACAGATACGCAGTATTTT. Protein sequence: CASSVGWSGGGTDTQYF.

The chain has TRBV6-5 and TRBJ2-3; 7 bases align to TRBD1. V lost 0 bases and J lost 2; bases outside the gene matches: 2. The CDR3 has 15 residues. Germline lookup yields CDR1 MNHEY and CDR2 SVGAGI. This chain's CDR3 is CASSYSGTVTDTQYF. In nucleotides, the CDR3 is TGTGCCAGCAGTTACTCAGGGACAGTCACAGATACGCAGTATTTT.